A single sample is the source of the 10 T cell receptor beta chains below, sequenced in a study of cytomegalovirus exposure and HLA in healthy donors. It was with 60 Vbeta and 13 Jbeta primers that the PCR ran. The assay was immunoSEQ multiplex PCR, and TCRdb's table has in-frame clones only and misses some. The repertoire consists of 150,000 or so clones, with 65% to 70% occurring once and the leading ten covering less than 11%. Sequencing used PBMCs. The receptors stem from a man between 25 and 39 years old in good health and CMV-seropositive.

V and J are TRBV13 and TRBJ2-5; D is unresolved. Trimming left V 5 bases short and J 5 bases short, with 6 bases between. The CDR3 has 11 amino acids. Looked up from germline, CDR1 is PRHDT and CDR2 is FYEKMQ (reference sequence). The CDR3 loop is CASSLMETQYF. CDR3 bases: TGTGCCAGCAGCCTAATGGAGACCCAGTACTTC. Combining the CDR3 with reference TRBV13 and TRBJ2-5 gives the whole variable domain AAGVIQSPRHLIKEKRETATLKCYPIPRHDTVYWYQQGPGQDPQFLISFYEKMQSDKGSIPDRFSAQQFSDYHSELNMSSLELGDSALYFCASSLMETQYFGPGTRLLVL.

As DNA, the CDR3 is TGTGCCAGTAGCAAGGGAGTTTTCACTGAAGCTTTCTTT. Its protein is CASSKGVFTEAFF. The gene calls are TRBV19 and TRBJ1-1; D unclear. Trimming left V 6 bases short and J 4 bases short, with 12 bases between. The CDR3 contains 13 residues. Germline CDR1 reads LNHDA; CDR2 reads SQIVND (reference sequence).

The chain uses TRBV4-1 and TRBJ1-5; TRBD1 matches 8 bases. Germline CDR1 is MGHRA and CDR2 is YSYEKL. V lost 5 bases to trimming and J lost 0 bases; unmatched junction nucleotides: 12. This CDR3 contains 18 residues. DNA for the CDR3: TGCGCCAGCAGCATACAGGGGGTCTCGGATGATAGCAATCAGCCCCAGCATTTT. Translating it yields CASSIQGVSDDSNQPQHF.

The chain uses TRBV30 and TRBJ2-3; 7 bases are shared with TRBD1. Trimming removed 2 bases from V and 6 bases from J; junction bases left unmatched: 5. The CDR3 consists of 13 residues. Germline V lookup: CDR1 GTSNPN, CDR2 SVGIG (reference sequence). The CDR3 DNA reads as TGTGCCTGGAGTATCGACAGGGAGGATACGCAGTATTTT. It translates to CAWSIDREDTQYF.

This rearrangement joins TRBV28 to TRBJ2-7; 7 nucleotides agree with TRBD2. V lost 8 bases and J lost 2; bases outside the gene matches: 9. CDR3 length: 14 residues. Germline loops: CDR1 MDHEN, CDR2 SYDVKM. Here the CDR3 reads CASFPTSQPYEQYF. In DNA, the CDR3 is TGTGCCAGCTTCCCGACTAGCCAACCCTACGAGCAGTACTTC.

This chain connects TRBV2 to TRBJ2-1, with a weak D call TRBD1 (6 bases). This CDR3 is built from 14 residues. Germline-derived CDR1 and CDR2 are SNHLY and FYNNEI. V was cut by 4 bases and J by 8 bases, with 15 bases left in between. Here the CDR3 reads CASSVRQAGDEQFF. The DNA of the CDR3 is TGTGCCAGCAGTGTCCGACAGGCGGGCGATGAGCAGTTCTTC.

V usage is TRBV7-3 and J usage is TRBJ2-7, with 7 bases identical to TRBD1. The trim removed 5 bases at V and 1 base at J, leaving 8 bases unmatched. Germline V CDR1 and CDR2: SGHTA, FQGTGA. This CDR3 is built from 15 residues. Here the CDR3 DNA reads TGTGCCAGCAGCGTCTACGGGACAGATTCCTACGAGCAGTACTTC. This codes for CASSVYGTDSYEQYF. The entire variable domain, with the rest obtained from reference TRBV7-3 and TRBJ2-7, is as follows: GAGVSQTPSNKVTEKGKYVELRCDPISGHTALYWYRQSLGQGPEFLIYFQGTGAADDSGLPNDRFFAVRPEGSVSTLKIQRTERGDSAVYLCASSVYGTDSYEQYFGPGTRLTVT.

The chain uses TRBV29-1 and TRBJ1-1; 7 nucleotides match TRBD1. Germline V gene lookup returns CDR1 SQVTM and CDR2 ANQGSEA. The CDR3 runs to 14 residues. V trimming: 1 base; J trimming: 3 bases; junction bases outside the gene matches: 5. CDR3 bases: TGCAGCGTTGAAGCCGGCAGGGGGTACACTGAAGCTTTCTTT. It translates to CSVEAGRGYTEAFF.

The chain is built from TRBV19 and TRBJ2-2; possible D gene TRBD2, 6 bases. There are 14 residues in the CDR3. V lost 1 base to trimming and J lost 7 bases, with 10 bases between them. The germline V gene encodes CDR1 LNHDA and CDR2 SQIVND (reference sequence). The CDR3 region has the DNA TGTGCCAGTAGTATAGGGAGGGTGAACGGGGAGCTGTTTTTT. It specifies CASSIGRVNGELFF.

The chain employs TRBV10-3 and TRBJ1-5; weak D call: TRBD1 (6 bases). This CDR3 is built from 16 residues. The germline V gene has CDR1 ENHRY and CDR2 SYGVKD. V gave up 2 bases and J gave up 1 base, with 12 bases separating them. CDR3 coding DNA: TGTGCCATCAGTGAGAGGGGGATGGCAAGCAATCAGCCCCAGCATTTT. Encoded protein: CAISERGMASNQPQHF.